The 3 T cell receptor beta chains below all came from one sample that was sequenced in a study of cytomegalovirus exposure and HLA in healthy donors. Researchers ran the PCR with 60 Vbeta and 13 Jbeta primers. TCRdb's copy holds only in-frame clones and misses some; the assay was immunoSEQ multiplex PCR. Among around 99,000 clones listed, approximately 73% were seen once. The specimen sequenced was PBMCs. The receptors come from a man aged 40-49 years in good health and CMV-seronegative.

This clone was picked up many times. The V call is TRBV27, the J call TRBJ2-1; 9 bases map to TRBD1. CDR1 and CDR2 (germline): MNHEY, SMNVEV (reference sequence). J lost 7 bases, V lost 4 bases, and 8 bases had no gene match. The CDR3 has 15 amino acids. The CDR3 here is CASSSNRGRGNEQFF. CDR3 nucleotide sequence: TGTGCCAGCAGTTCAAACAGGGGGCGCGGTAATGAGCAGTTCTTC.

The rearrangement links TRBV10-1 to TRBJ1-4, with 8 bases aligning to TRBD1. This CDR3 is built from 19 residues. V lost 6 bases, J lost 0 bases, and 15 bases stayed unmatched. The V gene's germline CDR1 is WNHNN and CDR2 SYGVQD (reference sequence). CDR3 coding DNA: TGCGCCAGCAGCCAAAGGACAGGGATGGTTCTTGCAACTAATGAAAAACTGTTTTTT. Residues: CASSQRTGMVLATNEKLFF.

The chain recombines TRBV7-6 with TRBJ1-2, with TRBD1 matching 12 bases. Germline V lookup: CDR1 SGHVS, CDR2 FNYEAQ. CDR3 length equals 17 residues. V was clipped by 0 bases and J by 4 bases; unmatched bases: 6. The CDR3: CASSLAGQGAQTYGYTF. The CDR3 bases are TGTGCCAGCAGCTTAGCGGGACAGGGGGCGCAGACCTATGGCTACACCTTC.